The present T cell receptor beta chain was sequenced within a study of technical replicates of blood from a few donors. The method was immunoSEQ multiplex PCR; TCRdb's version includes in-frame clones alone and lacks a portion of them. The data contain almost 70,000 clones, roughly nine tenths of them singletons. Germline V gene data show CDR1 as SGDLS and CDR2 as YYNGEE. There are 17 residues in the CDR3. The germline V and J ends were trimmed by 0 bases and 0 bases, with 16 bases remaining between them. The clonotype originates from a human donor in good health. The V call is TRBV9, the J call TRBJ2-7, with D possibly being TRBD1 (5 bases). Material: T cells isolated from PBMCs. CDR3 loop: CASSVDPQGFISYEQYF. CDR3 nucleotides: TGTGCCAGCAGCGTAGACCCCCAGGGTTTTATCTCCTACGAGCAGTACTTC.